This TCR beta chain was recovered during a study of blood T cell repertoires in COVID-19. V lost 6 bases, J lost 0 bases, and 14 bases lay in between. The CDR3 totals 15 residues. Per germline, CDR1 MNHEY and CDR2 SVGAGI. Authors' processing steps: The authors estimated nucleated cell counts from reference gene primer amplification. Only in-frame clones appear in the TCRdb table, and some are missing; sequencing was by immunoSEQ multiplex PCR. V, J and clone size reflect that table, while D and trimming were determined from the DNA. The data contain about 140,000 clones, approximately 86% of them seen just once; the ten biggest clones take up approximately 2%.

Sequenced: peripheral blood. The TCR was taken from a man between 70 and 80 years old with acute or convalescent COVID-19. This chain links TRBV6-5 with TRBJ1-1; tentatively, D is TRBD1 (5 bases). Here the CDR3 DNA reads TGTGCCAGCAGCGAGAGACAGAGGATGAACACTGAAGCTTTCTTT. It specifies CASSERQRMNTEAFF.